What follows are 26 T cell receptor beta chains derived from one specimen sequenced in a study of blood T cells in healthy people across ages. Then a second PCR, running about 6 to 11 cycles, was carried out with a sample-barcoded 5' primer and a J-beta primer mix. TCRdb re-called the 5' RACE reads with MiXCR, one entry per CDR3 protein. The sample comprises hundreds of thousands of distinct CDR3 sequences, roughly 60% of which are singletons, and roughly 20% rests with the top ten. Sequencing input: blood. The receptors stem from a man aged 25-40 years in good health.

This chain links TRBV7-2 with TRBJ2-3, with TRBD1 matching 9 bases. This CDR3 is built from 15 residues. Germline CDR1 and CDR2: SGHTA and FQGNSA. The junction had 5 bases not matched to a gene; V was cut back by 4 bases and J by 3 bases. CDR3 nucleotides: TGTGCCAGCAGCTCACTACAGGGGGCGACAGATACGCAGTATTTT. This encodes CASSSLQGATDTQYF.

The CDR3 loop reads CASSAGTVGTGELFF. The CDR3 DNA reads as TGTGCCAGCAGCGCCGGGACAGTTGGGACCGGGGAGCTGTTTTTT. V is TRBV2 and J is TRBJ2-2; 7 bases agree with TRBD1. CDR1 and CDR2 from the germline V gene are SNHLY and FYNNEI. J gave up 5 bases and V 6 bases, and 9 bases lay outside the gene matches. The CDR3 totals 15 residues. The full variable domain, with the rest looked up from reference TRBV2 and TRBJ2-2, is EPEVTQTPSHQVTQMGQEVILRCVPISNHLYFYWYRQILGQKVEFLVSFYNNEISEKSEIFDDQFSVERPDGSNFTLKIRSTKLEDSAMYFCASSAGTVGTGELFFGEGSRLTVL.

The CDR3 nucleotides are TGCGCCAGCAGCCATTGGGGGACTAACATTCAGTACTTC. Amino acid sequence: CASSHWGTNIQYF. This chain uses TRBV4-1 with TRBJ2-7, with D possibly matching TRBD2 (6 bases). Gene TRBJ2-4 matches the end of the DNA better, so the J call may be wrong. Germline V gene sequence: CDR1 MGHRA, CDR2 YSYEKL. This CDR3 is built from 13 residues.

This clonotype appeared a single time. The chain is built from TRBV10-3 and TRBJ2-1; D call uncertain. Looked up from germline, CDR1 is ENHRY and CDR2 is SYGVKD. The CDR3 extends over 15 amino acids. Trimming took 0 bases from V and 4 from J, leaving 10 bases between them. The CDR3 protein is CAISESPSRYNEQFF. CDR3 in DNA: TGTGCCATCAGTGAGTCTCCTTCCCGGTACAATGAGCAGTTCTTC.

The chain employs TRBV20-1 and TRBJ2-7; 9 nucleotides agree with TRBD2. Germline lookup yields CDR1 DFQATT and CDR2 SNEGSKA (reference sequence). V shed 2 bases and J 5 bases; nucleotides not matched to a gene: 4. The CDR3 contains 13 residues. DNA of the CDR3: TGCAGTGCTAGACTAGCGGGGCGGGACGAGCAGTACTTC. Amino acid sequence: CSARLAGRDEQYF.

This clonotype was picked up a small number of times. The chain carries TRBV11-1 and TRBJ2-7, with D perhaps matching TRBD2 (6 bases). The CDR3 runs to 13 residues. Trimming cost V 3 bases and J 6 bases, with 12 bases left between them. The germline CDR1 and CDR2 sequences are SGHAT and FQDESV (reference sequence). CDR3 amino acids: CASSLQPGGEQYF. CDR3 bases: TGTGCCAGCAGCTTGCAGCCCGGGGGCGAGCAGTACTTC.

In this sample, this clonotype turned up a few times. The genes are TRBV20-1 and TRBJ2-6; D gene uncertain. Germline V gene sequence: CDR1 DFQATT, CDR2 SNEGSKA (reference sequence). The CDR3 extends over 16 amino acids. V was cut by 0 bases and J by 4 bases, with 13 bases left in between. The DNA of the CDR3 is TGCAGTGCTAGAGACCCCAACGGCAAAGGGGCCAACGTCCTGACTTTC. It encodes CSARDPNGKGANVLTF.

This clonotype was counted between two and nine times. The rearrangement joins TRBV9 to TRBJ2-1; D not certain. The CDR3 runs to 14 residues. Germline V gene sequence: CDR1 SGDLS, CDR2 YYNGEE. The V end lost 4 bases, the J end lost 0 bases, and 8 bases lay between the germline ends. The CDR3: CASSQTSSYNEQFF. CDR3 DNA: TGTGCCAGCAGCCAGACGAGCTCCTACAATGAGCAGTTCTTC. The full variable domain, its missing parts supplied by reference TRBV9 and TRBJ2-1, is DSGVTQTPKHLITATGQRVTLRCSPRSGDLSVYWYQQSLDQGLQFLIQYYNGEERAKGNILERFSAQQFPDLHSELNLSSLELGDSALYFCASSQTSSYNEQFFGPGTRLTVL.

This rearrangement joins TRBV3-1 to TRBJ2-7, with 14 positions matching TRBD2. The CDR3 length is 17 residues. Trimming removed 6 bases from V and 3 bases from J; junction bases left unmatched: 10. Germline loops: CDR1 LGHDT, CDR2 YNNKEL (reference sequence). In DNA, the CDR3 is TGTGCCAGCAGGGCCGGGTCGGGGACTAGCGGGAGCTACGAGCAGTACTTC. It is translated as CASRAGSGTSGSYEQYF.

V is TRBV4-1 and J is TRBJ2-5; 8 bases agree with TRBD2. TRBJ2-7 matches the DNA end more closely, so the J call is doubtful. Germline V gene data show CDR1 as MGHRA and CDR2 as YSYEKL. This CDR3 spans 15 amino acids. The chain's CDR3 is CASSQALAAEYEQYF. The CDR3 DNA is TGCGCCAGCAGCCAAGCACTAGCGGCAGAATACGAGCAGTACTTC.

This clonotype has more than one count but fewer than ten. The V call is TRBV7-9, the J call TRBJ2-3; the D is unclear. The CDR3 spans 14 residues. CDR1 is SEHNR and CDR2 is FQNEAQ in the germline V gene (reference sequence). Trimming left V 5 bases short and J 3 bases short, with 12 bases between. DNA for the CDR3: TGTGCCAGCAGCCCGCGCGTGGGTACAGATACGCAGTATTTT. As protein: CASSPRVGTDTQYF.

The chain combines TRBV7-8 with TRBJ2-1; TRBD1 aligns across 10 bases. This CDR3 has 15 amino acids. From germline, CDR1 is SGHVS and CDR2 FQNEAQ. The V segment lost 2 bases and the J segment 8 bases; nucleotides outside the gene matches: 6. The CDR3: CASSLRDRGKDEQFF. The CDR3 DNA reads TGTGCCAGCAGCTTAAGGGACAGGGGAAAAGATGAGCAGTTCTTC.

The chain joins TRBV29-1 to TRBJ2-1; weak D call: TRBD1 (6 bases). Germline V gene sequence: CDR1 SQVTM, CDR2 ANQGSEA. V was clipped by 3 bases and J by 6 bases, with 27 bases between them. The CDR3 sequence is 18 residues long. The CDR3: CSVEGYRGSLPSSNEQFF. The CDR3 coding sequence is TGCAGCGTTGAGGGGTATAGGGGGTCGCTACCGTCCAGCAATGAGCAGTTCTTC.

Points on this clonotype: At one end the junction does not follow the germline gene, possibly because of a read error. The V and J genes are TRBV7-9 and TRBJ2-7; perhaps TRBD1 as D (5 bases). Germline V gene data show CDR1 as SEHNR and CDR2 as FQNEAQ (reference sequence). The CDR3 is 14 residues long. This CDR3 reads CATSRGTGSYEQYF. Written as DNA, the CDR3 is TGTGCCACCAGCCGTGGAACAGGTTCCTACGAGCAGTACTTC.

The rearrangement joins TRBV5-1 to TRBJ2-5; possibly TRBD1 for D (6 bases). Per the germline V gene, CDR1 is SGHRS and CDR2 is YFSETQ. This CDR3 is built from 15 residues. Trimming stripped 3 bases from V and 3 bases from J, with 15 bases between. CDR3 in DNA: TGCGCCAGCAGCTCGCCTCAGTCAGGGGAAGAGACCCAGTACTTC. This codes for CASSSPQSGEETQYF. The full variable domain, with the rest looked up from reference TRBV5-1 and TRBJ2-5, is KAGVTQTPRYLIKTRGQQVTLSCSPISGHRSVSWYQQTPGQGLQFLFEYFSETQRNKGNFPGRFSGRQFSNSRSEMNVSTLELGDSALYLCASSSPQSGEETQYFGPGTRLLVL.

This clonotype was seen a single time. This rearrangement joins TRBV20-1 to TRBJ2-5, with 8 bases matching TRBD2. The CDR3 extends over 15 amino acids. V was pared by 4 bases and J by 1 base, with 8 bases of the junction left unmatched. The V gene's germline CDR1 is DFQATT and CDR2 SNEGSKA (reference sequence). The DNA of the CDR3 is TGCAGTGCTAAAAGGGCGGGAGGCCTCCAAGAGACCCAGTACTTC. This translates into CSAKRAGGLQETQYF.

The rearrangement links TRBV29-1 to TRBJ2-1; D is unresolved. CDR1 is SQVTM, CDR2 ANQGSEA, per germline. Trimming pared 5 bases from V and 2 bases from J, leaving 10 bases between. CDR3 length: 13 residues. The CDR3 nucleotides read TGCAGCGTTCAGGAGACCCCCTACAATGAGCAGTTCTTC. The encoded protein is CSVQETPYNEQFF.

In its sample, this clonotype was seen a few times. This chain uses TRBV20-1 with TRBJ2-7; D possibly corresponds to TRBD1 (5 bases). Between the trimmed V and J ends, which lost 1 base and 3 bases, there was a span of 13 bases. This CDR3 is built from 14 residues. From germline, CDR1 is DFQATT and CDR2 SNEGSKA (reference sequence). In DNA, the CDR3 is TGCAGTGCTAGAGGGATCAGGGTGGACTACGAGCAGTACTTC. It encodes CSARGIRVDYEQYF.

V usage is TRBV9 and J usage is TRBJ2-3; a weak D match, TRBD2 (6 bases). V dropped 0 bases and J dropped 4 bases, with 18 bases sitting between them. The length of the CDR3 is 17 residues. The V gene's germline CDR1 is SGDLS and CDR2 YYNGEE. CDR3 sequence (DNA): TGTGCCAGCAGCGTAGTGCCCCTAGCGAGTTTGCCAGATACGCAGTATTTT. It yields the protein CASSVVPLASLPDTQYF.

The chain uses TRBV7-8 and TRBJ2-1; 11 bases are a match to TRBD2. This CDR3 spans 13 amino acids. V gave up 3 bases and J gave up 12 bases; unmatched junction bases: 4. Germline values: CDR1 SGHVS, CDR2 FQNEAQ. In DNA form, the CDR3 reads TGTGCCAGCAGCTTTACTAGCGGGAGCAGGCAGTTCTTC. Translation: CASSFTSGSRQFF.

The chain employs TRBV3-1 and TRBJ2-1, with 12 nucleotides matching TRBD2. J gave up 6 bases and V 3 bases, and 6 bases lay outside the gene matches. CDR3 length: 16 residues. Per germline, CDR1 LGHDT and CDR2 YNNKEL (reference sequence). The CDR3 nucleotides are TGTGCCAGCAGCCACCCACTAGCGGGAGGTATCAATGAGCAGTTCTTC. This sequence encodes CASSHPLAGGINEQFF.

The chain recombines TRBV9 with TRBJ1-4; TRBD1 might be the D (6 bases). The V gene's germline CDR1 is SGDLS and CDR2 YYNGEE. The CDR3 sequence is 15 residues long. V lost 0 bases and J 8 bases, leaving 14 bases between the germline ends. The CDR3 bases are TGTGCCAGCAGCGTAGCCCCCAGGGGAGACGAAAAACTGTTTTTT. It encodes CASSVAPRGDEKLFF.

This clonotype was found a few times. The rearrangement uses TRBV20-1 and TRBJ2-5, with 12 bases that match TRBD2. Germline V gives CDR1 DFQATT, CDR2 SNEGSKA (reference sequence). The CDR3 runs 17 residues. Unmatched junction bases numbered 5, after V lost 0 bases and J lost 0 bases. This chain's CDR3 is CSARDEGLAGYQETQYF. CDR3 DNA: TGCAGTGCTAGAGATGAGGGACTAGCGGGTTACCAAGAGACCCAGTACTTC.

This clonotype was counted once. The rearrangement links TRBV12-3 or TRBV12-4 to TRBJ1-1; D gene uncertain. This CDR3 has 16 amino acids. V gave up 6 bases and J gave up 4 bases, with 21 bases separating them. DNA of the CDR3: TGTGCCAGCAGCTCCCCGTTGGTCGGGCCTTTCACTGAAGCTTTCTTT. It is translated as CASSSPLVGPFTEAFF.

This clonotype occurred many times. The chain uses TRBV4-2 and TRBJ2-6; no reliable D call. V was cut by 2 bases and J by 2 bases, with 4 bases left in between. Germline V gene sequence: CDR1 LGHNA, CDR2 YNFKEQ. The CDR3 contains 14 residues. The CDR3 bases are TGTGCCAGCAGCCAATACCCTGGGGCCAACGTCCTGACTTTC. Translated, it gives CASSQYPGANVLTF.

J is TRBJ2-3 and V is TRBV2; D is perhaps TRBD2 (6 bases). Looked up from germline, CDR1 is SNHLY and CDR2 is FYNNEI. Trimming pared 3 bases from V and 2 bases from J, leaving 15 bases between. The CDR3 consists of 16 residues. The CDR3 region is CASSDRFAGPTDTQYF. The CDR3, as DNA: TGTGCCAGCAGTGACAGGTTTGCGGGACCCACAGATACGCAGTATTTT.